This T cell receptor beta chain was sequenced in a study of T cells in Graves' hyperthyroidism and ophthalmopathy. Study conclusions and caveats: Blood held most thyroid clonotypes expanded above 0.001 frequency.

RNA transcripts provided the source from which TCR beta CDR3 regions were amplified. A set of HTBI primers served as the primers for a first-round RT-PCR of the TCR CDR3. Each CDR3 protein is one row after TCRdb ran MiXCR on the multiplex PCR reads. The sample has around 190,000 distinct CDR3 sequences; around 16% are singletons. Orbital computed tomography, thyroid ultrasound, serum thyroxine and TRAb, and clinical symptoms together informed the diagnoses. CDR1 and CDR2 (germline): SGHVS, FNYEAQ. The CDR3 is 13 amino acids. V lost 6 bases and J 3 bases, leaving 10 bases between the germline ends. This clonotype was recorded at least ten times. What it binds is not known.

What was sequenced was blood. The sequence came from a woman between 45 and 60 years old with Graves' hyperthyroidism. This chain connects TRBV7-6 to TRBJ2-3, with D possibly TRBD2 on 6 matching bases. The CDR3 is CASSRGRTDTQYF. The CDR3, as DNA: TGTGCCAGCAGTCGGGGGAGAACAGATACGCAGTATTTT.